The 29 T cell receptor beta chains listed next were all sequenced from one sample in a study of cytomegalovirus exposure and HLA in healthy donors. It was with 60 Vbeta and 13 Jbeta primers that the PCR ran. The repertoire was sequenced with immunoSEQ multiplex PCR; TCRdb's copy has only in-frame clones and lacks some. Among approximately 160,000 clones listed, about 70% were seen once. Sequenced sample: PBMCs. These TCRs come from a young woman in good health and CMV-seropositive.

The chain recombines TRBV30 with TRBJ1-1; D not resolved. Between the trimmed V and J ends, which lost 2 bases and 0 bases, there was a span of 13 bases. The CDR3 contains 15 residues. Germline V lookup: CDR1 GTSNPN, CDR2 SVGIG (reference sequence). This CDR3 reads CAWSLGVIMNTEAFF. The DNA of the CDR3 is TGTGCCTGGAGTCTCGGGGTCATAATGAACACTGAAGCTTTCTTT.

This clone was counted once. This rearrangement joins TRBV28 to TRBJ1-5; 8 bases line up with TRBD1. V shed 4 bases, J shed 0 bases, and the junction held 11 bases outside the gene matches. Looked up from germline, CDR1 is MDHEN and CDR2 is SYDVKM. This CDR3 has 18 amino acids. The CDR3 region has the DNA TGTGCCAGCAGTTGGACAGGGAAGGCATTTCTTAGCAATCAGCCCCAGCATTTT. Its protein is CASSWTGKAFLSNQPQHF.

This chain connects TRBV2 to TRBJ1-1, with 8 nucleotides matching TRBD1. This CDR3 has 13 residues. Germline trimming cut 8 bases from V and 10 bases from J; bases unmatched to any gene: 12. CDR1 and CDR2 from the germline V gene are SNHLY and FYNNEI. CDR3 amino acids: CASHVLQGGGAFF. CDR3 sequence (DNA): TGTGCCAGCCACGTACTACAGGGGGGGGGAGCTTTCTTT.

The chain carries TRBV7-9 and TRBJ1-2, with 11 positions matching TRBD1. The CDR3 sequence is 15 residues long. The germline V gene has CDR1 SEHNR and CDR2 FQNEAQ (reference sequence). The V segment lost 1 base and the J segment 8 bases; nucleotides outside the gene matches: 6. CDR3 sequence: CASSLDSGTGGGYTF. The CDR3 DNA follows: TGTGCCAGCAGCTTAGATTCAGGGACAGGGGGAGGCTACACCTTC. Filled out from reference TRBV7-9 and TRBJ1-2, the complete variable domain reads DTGVSQNPRHKITKRGQNVTFRCDPISEHNRLYWYRQTLGQGPEFLTYFQNEAQLEKSRLLSDRFSAERPKGSFSTLEIQRTEQGDSAMYLCASSLDSGTGGGYTFGSGTRLTVV.

V and J are TRBV9 and TRBJ1-2; possible D gene TRBD1, 6 bases. Germline CDR1 is SGDLS and CDR2 is YYNGEE. This CDR3 region has 15 residues. V was clipped by 3 bases and J by 4 bases, with 16 bases between them. The chain's CDR3 is CASSGPGESIYGYTF. Written as DNA, the CDR3 is TGTGCCAGCAGCGGCCCAGGGGAGTCGATCTATGGCTACACCTTC.

This chain uses TRBV7-9 with TRBJ2-2; 8 positions match TRBD2. V shed 4 bases, J shed 7 bases, and the junction held 8 bases outside the gene matches. The germline CDR1 and CDR2 sequences are SEHNR and FQNEAQ (reference sequence). This CDR3 has 15 residues. The CDR3 region has the DNA TGTGCCAGCAGCTCCTCCGGGACTAGGGTCGGGGAGCTGTTTTTT. This encodes CASSSSGTRVGELFF.

In its sample, this clone was seen once. CDR3 sequence reads: CASSLSPSLYGYTF. In DNA, the CDR3 is TGTGCCAGCAGCTTATCCCCTTCCCTTTATGGCTACACCTTC. The genes are TRBV7-9 and TRBJ1-2, with D unclear. V was pared by 2 bases and J by 5 bases, with 12 bases between. This CDR3 region has 14 residues. Per the germline V gene, CDR1 is SEHNR and CDR2 is FQNEAQ (reference sequence).

The chain employs TRBV6-1 and TRBJ2-7; 7 nucleotides align to TRBD2. V lost 11 bases, J lost 6 bases, and 13 bases stayed unmatched. This CDR3 spans 13 amino acids. The V gene's germline CDR1 is MNHNS and CDR2 SASEGT. The CDR3 nucleotides are TGTGCCGGAGGTTGGGGGGGACCGAGCGAGCAGTACTTC. Translation: CAGGWGGPSEQYF.

V and J are TRBV29-1 and TRBJ1-1; the D gene is possibly TRBD1 (5 bases). V was clipped by 6 bases and J by 10 bases, with 27 bases between them. CDR1 is SQVTM, CDR2 ANQGSEA, per germline. This CDR3 region has 15 residues. CDR3 in amino acids: CSVGGGSSGSLGAFF. The CDR3 DNA reads TGCAGCGTCGGGGGAGGCTCTAGCGGTTCGTTGGGAGCTTTCTTT.

The V and J genes are TRBV4-1 and TRBJ1-1; TRBD1 might be the D (6 bases). The CDR3 totals 14 residues. The V end was cut by 1 base, the J end by 0 bases, with 6 bases between. CDR1 is MGHRA and CDR2 is YSYEKL in the germline V gene. CDR3 DNA sequence: TGCGCCAGCAGCCAAGGGACAGTGAACACTGAAGCTTTCTTT. This sequence encodes CASSQGTVNTEAFF.

CDR3 nucleotides: TGTGCCAGCAGCTCCTCGGCCAGGCCCTACGAGCAGTACTTC. Translating gives CASSSSARPYEQYF. The genes are TRBV5-6 and TRBJ2-5; D not certain. Judging by the DNA end, TRBJ2-7 fits better; the J call may be wrong. The CDR3 has 14 amino acids. Germline V CDR1 and CDR2: SGHDT, YYEEEE.

The J gene is TRBJ2-3, the V gene TRBV6-5; 7 nucleotides match TRBD2. Looked up from germline, CDR1 is MNHEY and CDR2 is SVGAGI. V lost 4 bases and J lost 9; bases outside the gene matches: 7. The CDR3 has 13 amino acids. For the CDR3, the DNA is TGTGCCAGCAGTTCAACTAGCGCTCGAACGCAGTATTTT. Its protein product is CASSSTSARTQYF.

The rearrangement uses TRBV7-2 and TRBJ2-3; TRBD2 agrees at 8 bases. V lost 5 bases to trimming and J lost 5 bases; unmatched junction nucleotides: 6. CDR1 is SGHTA and CDR2 is FQGNSA in the germline V gene. This CDR3 has 14 residues. The CDR3 protein is CASSGRGGRDTQYF. The CDR3 DNA is TGTGCCAGCAGCGGACGGGGGGGCAGAGATACGCAGTATTTT.

V is TRBV4-3 and J is TRBJ1-6; possible D gene TRBD1, 5 bases. The germline V and J ends were trimmed by 4 bases and 8 bases, with 15 bases remaining between them. CDR1 and CDR2 (germline): LGHNA, YSLEER. This CDR3 region has 15 residues. The CDR3 protein is CASSRDGGGDSPLHF. The CDR3 nucleotides are TGCGCCAGCAGCCGAGATGGCGGGGGGGATTCACCCCTCCACTTT.

The rearrangement links TRBV28 to TRBJ2-7; unclear D gene. This CDR3 is 11 amino acids long. Trimming left V 6 bases short and J 2 bases short, with 5 bases between. The germline V gene has CDR1 MDHEN and CDR2 SYDVKM. CDR3 sequence: CASRLTYEQYF. DNA for the CDR3: TGTGCCAGCAGGCTAACCTACGAGCAGTACTTC.

The rearrangement joins TRBV19 to TRBJ2-1; the match to TRBD2 covers 8 bases. Germline CDR1 LNHDA, CDR2 SQIVND (reference sequence). The CDR3 spans 15 residues. The ends lost 8 bases at V and 4 bases at J; junction bases unmatched: 10. This CDR3 is CASSIGTRSYNEQFF. Written as DNA, the CDR3 is TGTGCCAGTTCTATCGGGACTAGGAGTTACAATGAGCAGTTCTTC.

A few counts support this clone. The chain combines TRBV2 with TRBJ2-7; 7 bases agree with TRBD1. CDR1 is SNHLY, CDR2 FYNNEI, per germline. This CDR3 is 13 amino acids long. J lost 3 bases, V lost 6 bases, and 5 bases had no gene match. This chain's CDR3 is CASRRAGGYEQYF. The CDR3 bases are TGTGCCAGCAGACGGGCAGGGGGCTACGAGCAGTACTTC.

V is TRBV5-6 and J is TRBJ2-3; possible D gene TRBD1, 5 bases. Germline V gives CDR1 SGHDT, CDR2 YYEEEE. The V and J ends lost 5 bases and 10 bases respectively, with 14 bases between them. This CDR3 contains 12 residues. CDR3 nucleotide sequence: TGTGCCAGCAGTTCAGGGCCCCTTGCGCAGTATTTT. It translates to CASSSGPLAQYF.

The genes are TRBV4-3 and TRBJ2-7; perhaps TRBD1 as D (5 bases). The germline CDR1 and CDR2 sequences are LGHNA and YSLEER. V lost 0 bases, J lost 5 bases, and 11 bases lay in between. The CDR3 runs 14 residues. CDR3 amino acids: CASSQEAGWNEQYF. DNA for the CDR3: TGCGCCAGCAGCCAAGAGGCAGGGTGGAACGAGCAGTACTTC.

J is TRBJ1-2 and V is TRBV5-6; 10 bases line up with TRBD1. Germline trimming cut 4 bases from V and 3 bases from J; bases unmatched to any gene: 9. Germline CDR1 reads SGHDT; CDR2 reads YYEEEE. The CDR3 is made up of 16 amino acids. In nucleotides, the CDR3 is TGTGCCAGCAGCCCCTACGGGACAGGGGTCGACTATGGCTACACCTTC. Its protein product is CASSPYGTGVDYGYTF.

The rearrangement joins TRBV19 to TRBJ2-1, with TRBD2 matching 7 bases. The V segment lost 10 bases and the J segment 4 bases; nucleotides outside the gene matches: 7. Germline CDR1 reads LNHDA; CDR2 reads SQIVND (reference sequence). The CDR3 runs to 13 residues. CDR3 region: CATGRKGYNEQFF. The CDR3 bases are TGTGCCACCGGGAGGAAAGGTTACAATGAGCAGTTCTTC.

J is TRBJ2-2 and V is TRBV9; D may be TRBD2 (5 bases). This CDR3 comprises 14 residues. CDR1 SGDLS and CDR2 YYNGEE come from the germline V gene. V was clipped by 4 bases and J by 3 bases, with 10 bases between them. The DNA for the CDR3 is TGTGCCAGCAGCCTAGCTGCAGACACCGGGGAGCTGTTTTTT. Amino acid sequence: CASSLAADTGELFF.

The chain carries TRBV7-9 and TRBJ1-3, with a possible D match to TRBD1 (6 bases). The CDR3 has 18 amino acids. Germline loops: CDR1 SEHNR, CDR2 FQNEAQ (reference sequence). V lost 5 bases to trimming and J lost 0 bases, with 20 bases between them. The CDR3 DNA is TGTGCCAGCAGCGGGGCACAGGGCCACCCTTTCTCTGGAAACACCATATATTTT. It yields the protein CASSGAQGHPFSGNTIYF.

V is TRBV9 and J is TRBJ1-2; 11 positions agree with TRBD1. The CDR3 has 17 amino acids. V gave up 4 bases and J gave up 7 bases; unmatched junction bases: 15. CDR1 is SGDLS, CDR2 YYNGEE, per germline. The CDR3 protein is CASSRGLRDRGLRGYTF. The CDR3 bases are TGTGCCAGCAGCCGCGGGCTCCGGGACAGGGGGTTACGTGGCTACACCTTC. The full variable domain, with the rest looked up from reference TRBV9 and TRBJ1-2, is DSGVTQTPKHLITATGQRVTLRCSPRSGDLSVYWYQQSLDQGLQFLIQYYNGEERAKGNILERFSAQQFPDLHSELNLSSLELGDSALYFCASSRGLRDRGLRGYTFGSGTRLTVV.

V usage is TRBV7-8 and J usage is TRBJ1-2, with no clear D. Trimming cost V 2 bases and J 5 bases, with 12 bases left between them. The CDR3 contains 14 residues. The V gene's germline CDR1 is SGHVS and CDR2 FQNEAQ. The CDR3 loop is CASSLLRERYGYTF. The CDR3 bases are TGTGCCAGCAGCTTACTGCGGGAACGTTATGGCTACACCTTC.

The chain uses TRBV6-4 and TRBJ2-3; 9 bases map to TRBD2. CDR1 MRHNA and CDR2 SNTAGT come from the germline V gene. Losses at the gene ends were 6 bases for V and 3 bases for J; bases not matched to a gene: 7. This CDR3 spans 15 amino acids. CDR3 DNA sequence: TGTGCCAGCAGGCGATCTAGCGGGAATACAGATACGCAGTATTTT. Amino acid sequence: CASRRSSGNTDTQYF.

There are a few counts of this clone. The chain links TRBV4-1 to TRBJ1-4, with 9 nucleotides matching TRBD1. Germline CDR1 is MGHRA and CDR2 is YSYEKL. The CDR3 runs 18 residues. V trimming: 0 bases; J trimming: 2 bases; junction bases outside the gene matches: 7. For the CDR3, the DNA is TGCGCCAGCAGCCAAGAACCGGGACAGGGCATGACTAATGAAAAACTGTTTTTT. Protein product: CASSQEPGQGMTNEKLFF.

This clone came up a few times. The gene calls are TRBV29-1 and TRBJ2-3; 8 positions agree with TRBD2. This CDR3 contains 16 residues. V lost 2 bases and J lost 4; bases outside the gene matches: 11. The V gene's germline CDR1 is SQVTM and CDR2 ANQGSEA. The CDR3 spells CSVELPQAGVPDTQYF. CDR3 in DNA: TGCAGCGTTGAACTACCCCAAGCGGGGGTGCCAGATACGCAGTATTTT.

This sequence joins TRBV7-2 and TRBJ1-2; D unresolved. This CDR3 contains 14 residues. With 5 bases removed from V and 7 bases from J, the gap between germline ends came to 17 bases. Germline-derived CDR1 and CDR2 are SGHTA and FQGNSA. Here the CDR3 reads CASSPVPGLSGYTF. CDR3 nucleotides: TGTGCCAGCAGCCCTGTTCCGGGGTTGAGTGGCTACACCTTC.